This TCR beta chain was identified in a study of shared clonotypes between healthy human individuals. Study-wide results and limits: Among a handful of donors, approximately 5% of naive CD4 clonotypes were found in common. It was expected that sequencing depth would affect clonotype sharing among donors.

Comments on this clone: Antigen: not known.

CD45RO-negative CD8 cells positively selected for CCR7 made up the naive population, which excluded terminally differentiated effector memory CD45RA+ cells. The sorted-subset replicate PCRs were given around 200 ng DNA, which is tens of thousands of T cell genomes. Sequenced by immunoSEQ multiplex PCR; TCRdb stores in-frame clones only, minus some. The sample has about 2.1 million clones, more than 85% seen once. The CDR3 has 14 amino acids. This TCR was recovered from a man younger than 30 in good health. Some clones in this sample may be carry-over from other donors' samples. The J gene is TRBJ2-7, the V gene TRBV21-1. TRBV21-1 is given as a pseudogene. Sequenced sample: naive CD8+ T cells from PBMCs. This CDR3 is CASSKGTAAYEQYF. CDR3 nucleotide sequence: TGTGCCAGCAGCAAAGGAACGGCAGCCTACGAGCAGTACTTC.